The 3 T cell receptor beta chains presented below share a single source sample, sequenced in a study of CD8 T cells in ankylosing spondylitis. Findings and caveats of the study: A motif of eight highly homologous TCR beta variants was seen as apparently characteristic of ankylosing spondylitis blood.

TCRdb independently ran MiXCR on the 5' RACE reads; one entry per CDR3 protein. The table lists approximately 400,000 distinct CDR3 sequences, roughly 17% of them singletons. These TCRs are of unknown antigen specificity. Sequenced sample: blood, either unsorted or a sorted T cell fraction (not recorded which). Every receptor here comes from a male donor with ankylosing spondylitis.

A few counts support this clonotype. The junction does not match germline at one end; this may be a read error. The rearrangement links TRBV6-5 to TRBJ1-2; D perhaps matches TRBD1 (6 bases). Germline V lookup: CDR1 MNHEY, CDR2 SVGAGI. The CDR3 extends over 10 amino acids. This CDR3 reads CRDTRYGYTF. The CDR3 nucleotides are TGCCGGGACACGAGGTATGGCTACACCTTC.

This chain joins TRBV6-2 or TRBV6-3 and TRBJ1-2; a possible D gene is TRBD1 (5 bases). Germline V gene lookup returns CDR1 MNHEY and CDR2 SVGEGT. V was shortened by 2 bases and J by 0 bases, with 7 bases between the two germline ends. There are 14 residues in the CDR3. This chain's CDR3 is CASSYQGTNYGYTF. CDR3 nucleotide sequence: TGTGCCAGCAGTTACCAGGGAACTAACTATGGCTACACCTTC.

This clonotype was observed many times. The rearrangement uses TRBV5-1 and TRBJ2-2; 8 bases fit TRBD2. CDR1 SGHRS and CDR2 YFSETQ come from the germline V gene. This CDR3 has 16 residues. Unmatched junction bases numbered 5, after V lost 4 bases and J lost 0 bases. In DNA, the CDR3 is TGCGCCAGCAGCCCGACTAGCGTAACGAACACCGGGGAGCTGTTTTTT. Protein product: CASSPTSVTNTGELFF.